These T cell receptor beta chains were read from a single sample in a study of CD8+ T cells in alopecia areata. The table came from immunoSEQ multiplex PCR; TCRdb's copy has only in-frame clones and leaves some out. The table shows 90,000 to 150,000 clones, with 53% occurring only once. Sequencing was performed on CD4+ T cells sorted from blood, taken at week 4, from a patient treated with tofacitinib. The receptors were gathered from a human donor with alopecia areata. The CDR3 runs from the conserved cysteine through the conserved F or W. The D gene is left open where the match is weak. Size is stated for part of the rows, as once, few or many counts, or as a class when the clone is expanded.

cdr3_nt cdr3_aa v_call clone_size d_call j_call
TGTGCCAGCACGCGGTTTCCAGGCAGCCGCACCGGGGAGCTGTTTTTT CASTRFPGSRTGELFF TRBV9 NA NA TRBJ2-2
TGTGCCAGCAGTTCCCTAGGACAGGGAGGAAATCAGCCCCAGCATTTT CASSSLGQGGNQPQHF TRBV6-5 NA TRBD1 TRBJ1-5
TGTGCCAGCAGCTTGAGGCAACTAGCGGGAGGGCCAAATGAGCAGTTCTTC CASSLRQLAGGPNEQFF TRBV5-4 NA TRBD2 TRBJ2-1
TGTGCCAGCAGTGCCCGGACAGGGGGTTCGAGTGAGCAGTTCTTC CASSARTGGSSEQFF TRBV2 NA TRBD1 TRBJ2-1
TGTGCCAGCAGCCGGGACAGAGATACGCAGTATTTT CASSRDRDTQYF TRBV4-2 few TRBD1 TRBJ2-3
TGTGCCAGCAGCTCTACTAGCGGGAGGGCCTCCTACAATGAGCAGTTCTTC CASSSTSGRASYNEQFF TRBV7-2 few TRBD2 TRBJ2-1
TGTGCCAGCAGCCTAGACACAGTGAACACTGAAGCTTTCTTT CASSLDTVNTEAFF TRBV7-2 NA NA TRBJ1-1
TGTGCCAGTAGTATATGGACAGGGGGGAAGAAAGATACGCAGTATTTT CASSIWTGGKKDTQYF TRBV19 NA TRBD1 TRBJ2-3
TGTGCCAGCAGTCGCCTCGGGACAGACCAAGAGACCCAGTACTTC CASSRLGTDQETQYF TRBV6-5 once TRBD1 TRBJ2-5
TGTGCCTGGAGCGCCACAGGGCTTCGCTCCTACAATGAGCAGTTCTTC CAWSATGLRSYNEQFF TRBV30 few NA TRBJ2-1
TGTGCCAGCAGCGGCGGAGGGGGATACCAAGAGACCCAGTACTTC CASSGGGGYQETQYF TRBV7-9 NA NA TRBJ2-5
TGTGCCTGGAGTGTAGGGGGGGCCCAAGATACGCAGTATTTT CAWSVGGAQDTQYF TRBV30 NA NA TRBJ2-3
TGTGCCTGGAGCACGAAACAAGGGATCAACTATGGCTACACCTTC CAWSTKQGINYGYTF TRBV30 NA NA TRBJ1-2
TGTGCCAGCAGCCAAGAGGTCAGAGGGAATGGCTACACCTTC CASSQEVRGNGYTF TRBV4-2 NA NA TRBJ1-2
TGTGCCAGCAGCGGCCTAGCGGGGTATTACAATGAGCAGTTCTTC CASSGLAGYYNEQFF TRBV6-4 many TRBD2 TRBJ2-1
TGTGCCAGCAAGTCCCCTCTGGGGACCAACGTCCTGACTTTC CASKSPLGTNVLTF TRBV27 NA NA TRBJ2-6
TGTGCCTGGGGACAGGGGTATTCACCCCTCCACTTT CAWGQGYSPLHF TRBV30 NA TRBD1 TRBJ1-6
TGCAGCGTGCGTCTTTCCAGCGATCAGCCCCAGCATTTT CSVRLSSDQPQHF TRBV29-1 NA NA TRBJ1-5
TGTGCCAGCAGCTTAGAAAAGGGATCGCTGTTTTTT CASSLEKGSLFF TRBV7-9 few NA TRBJ1-4
TGTGCCAGCAGCGTAGACGGGAGGGCCTACAATGAGCAGTTCTTC CASSVDGRAYNEQFF TRBV9 once TRBD2 TRBJ2-1
TGTGCCTGGGACCTAGGACTAGCTGCACACGAGCAGTACTTC CAWDLGLAAHEQYF TRBV30 few TRBD2 TRBJ2-7
TGTGCCTGGAGGTCCACAGGGAAGGGCAATCAGCCCCAGCATTTT CAWRSTGKGNQPQHF TRBV30 NA NA TRBJ1-5
TGTGCCAGCAGCTTACTTTCCGGGAGTTCTCCCTACGAGCAGTACTTC CASSLLSGSSPYEQYF TRBV7-6 few NA TRBJ2-7
TGTGCCAGCAGCTTAGTAGAGACCCAGTACTTC CASSLVETQYF TRBV7-9 few NA TRBJ2-5
TGCAGCGTCCGCCAGGGACTAGCGGGCACAGATACGCAGTATTTT CSVRQGLAGTDTQYF TRBV29-1 NA TRBD2 TRBJ2-3
TGTGCCAGCAGCCAGTCACCGAACACCGGGGAGCTGTTTTTT CASSQSPNTGELFF TRBV7-3 NA NA TRBJ2-2
TGTGCCATCAGTGAGTCGGGGACTAGCCCGCAAGAGACCCAGTACTTC CAISESGTSPQETQYF TRBV10-3 NA TRBD2 TRBJ2-5
TGTGCCAGCAGCCATGTAAATAGGAACTATGGCTACACCTTC CASSHVNRNYGYTF TRBV11-1 NA NA TRBJ1-2
TGCAGCGTTGGAGGGTCACTCAATCAGCCCCAGCATTTT CSVGGSLNQPQHF TRBV29-1 few NA TRBJ1-5
TGTGCCAGCAGCTTGGCGTCCGGGACTAGCGGGAGTCTGAAAGAGACCCAGTACTTC CASSLASGTSGSLKETQYF TRBV5-4 NA TRBD2 TRBJ2-5
TGCGCCAGCAGCCAAGGCGGAATAGCGGGAGGGTACAATGAGCAGTTCTTC CASSQGGIAGGYNEQFF TRBV4-1 once TRBD2 TRBJ2-1
TGCAGCGCCCGGGGACCAAACTACGAGCAGTACTTC CSARGPNYEQYF TRBV29-1 NA NA TRBJ2-7
TGTGCCAGCAGCTTAGTTGATGAGCAGTTCTTC CASSLVDEQFF TRBV7-9 NA NA TRBJ2-1
TGTGCCAGCAGATACAAGGGCAGCAGCCCTAACTATGGCTACACCTTC CASRYKGSSPNYGYTF TRBV6-5 few NA TRBJ1-2
TGCGCCAGCAGCCTCGGGTTGGGGGACACAGATACGCAGTATTTT CASSLGLGDTDTQYF TRBV5-1 NA NA TRBJ2-3
TGTGCCAGCAGAACCGGGACAGTCAGCAATCAGCCCCAGCATTTT CASRTGTVSNQPQHF TRBV2 NA TRBD1 TRBJ1-5
TGCGCCAGCAGCCAACCCCGAGGACTAGCGGGAGGGCCAGATACGCAGTATTTT CASSQPRGLAGGPDTQYF TRBV4-1 NA TRBD2 TRBJ2-3